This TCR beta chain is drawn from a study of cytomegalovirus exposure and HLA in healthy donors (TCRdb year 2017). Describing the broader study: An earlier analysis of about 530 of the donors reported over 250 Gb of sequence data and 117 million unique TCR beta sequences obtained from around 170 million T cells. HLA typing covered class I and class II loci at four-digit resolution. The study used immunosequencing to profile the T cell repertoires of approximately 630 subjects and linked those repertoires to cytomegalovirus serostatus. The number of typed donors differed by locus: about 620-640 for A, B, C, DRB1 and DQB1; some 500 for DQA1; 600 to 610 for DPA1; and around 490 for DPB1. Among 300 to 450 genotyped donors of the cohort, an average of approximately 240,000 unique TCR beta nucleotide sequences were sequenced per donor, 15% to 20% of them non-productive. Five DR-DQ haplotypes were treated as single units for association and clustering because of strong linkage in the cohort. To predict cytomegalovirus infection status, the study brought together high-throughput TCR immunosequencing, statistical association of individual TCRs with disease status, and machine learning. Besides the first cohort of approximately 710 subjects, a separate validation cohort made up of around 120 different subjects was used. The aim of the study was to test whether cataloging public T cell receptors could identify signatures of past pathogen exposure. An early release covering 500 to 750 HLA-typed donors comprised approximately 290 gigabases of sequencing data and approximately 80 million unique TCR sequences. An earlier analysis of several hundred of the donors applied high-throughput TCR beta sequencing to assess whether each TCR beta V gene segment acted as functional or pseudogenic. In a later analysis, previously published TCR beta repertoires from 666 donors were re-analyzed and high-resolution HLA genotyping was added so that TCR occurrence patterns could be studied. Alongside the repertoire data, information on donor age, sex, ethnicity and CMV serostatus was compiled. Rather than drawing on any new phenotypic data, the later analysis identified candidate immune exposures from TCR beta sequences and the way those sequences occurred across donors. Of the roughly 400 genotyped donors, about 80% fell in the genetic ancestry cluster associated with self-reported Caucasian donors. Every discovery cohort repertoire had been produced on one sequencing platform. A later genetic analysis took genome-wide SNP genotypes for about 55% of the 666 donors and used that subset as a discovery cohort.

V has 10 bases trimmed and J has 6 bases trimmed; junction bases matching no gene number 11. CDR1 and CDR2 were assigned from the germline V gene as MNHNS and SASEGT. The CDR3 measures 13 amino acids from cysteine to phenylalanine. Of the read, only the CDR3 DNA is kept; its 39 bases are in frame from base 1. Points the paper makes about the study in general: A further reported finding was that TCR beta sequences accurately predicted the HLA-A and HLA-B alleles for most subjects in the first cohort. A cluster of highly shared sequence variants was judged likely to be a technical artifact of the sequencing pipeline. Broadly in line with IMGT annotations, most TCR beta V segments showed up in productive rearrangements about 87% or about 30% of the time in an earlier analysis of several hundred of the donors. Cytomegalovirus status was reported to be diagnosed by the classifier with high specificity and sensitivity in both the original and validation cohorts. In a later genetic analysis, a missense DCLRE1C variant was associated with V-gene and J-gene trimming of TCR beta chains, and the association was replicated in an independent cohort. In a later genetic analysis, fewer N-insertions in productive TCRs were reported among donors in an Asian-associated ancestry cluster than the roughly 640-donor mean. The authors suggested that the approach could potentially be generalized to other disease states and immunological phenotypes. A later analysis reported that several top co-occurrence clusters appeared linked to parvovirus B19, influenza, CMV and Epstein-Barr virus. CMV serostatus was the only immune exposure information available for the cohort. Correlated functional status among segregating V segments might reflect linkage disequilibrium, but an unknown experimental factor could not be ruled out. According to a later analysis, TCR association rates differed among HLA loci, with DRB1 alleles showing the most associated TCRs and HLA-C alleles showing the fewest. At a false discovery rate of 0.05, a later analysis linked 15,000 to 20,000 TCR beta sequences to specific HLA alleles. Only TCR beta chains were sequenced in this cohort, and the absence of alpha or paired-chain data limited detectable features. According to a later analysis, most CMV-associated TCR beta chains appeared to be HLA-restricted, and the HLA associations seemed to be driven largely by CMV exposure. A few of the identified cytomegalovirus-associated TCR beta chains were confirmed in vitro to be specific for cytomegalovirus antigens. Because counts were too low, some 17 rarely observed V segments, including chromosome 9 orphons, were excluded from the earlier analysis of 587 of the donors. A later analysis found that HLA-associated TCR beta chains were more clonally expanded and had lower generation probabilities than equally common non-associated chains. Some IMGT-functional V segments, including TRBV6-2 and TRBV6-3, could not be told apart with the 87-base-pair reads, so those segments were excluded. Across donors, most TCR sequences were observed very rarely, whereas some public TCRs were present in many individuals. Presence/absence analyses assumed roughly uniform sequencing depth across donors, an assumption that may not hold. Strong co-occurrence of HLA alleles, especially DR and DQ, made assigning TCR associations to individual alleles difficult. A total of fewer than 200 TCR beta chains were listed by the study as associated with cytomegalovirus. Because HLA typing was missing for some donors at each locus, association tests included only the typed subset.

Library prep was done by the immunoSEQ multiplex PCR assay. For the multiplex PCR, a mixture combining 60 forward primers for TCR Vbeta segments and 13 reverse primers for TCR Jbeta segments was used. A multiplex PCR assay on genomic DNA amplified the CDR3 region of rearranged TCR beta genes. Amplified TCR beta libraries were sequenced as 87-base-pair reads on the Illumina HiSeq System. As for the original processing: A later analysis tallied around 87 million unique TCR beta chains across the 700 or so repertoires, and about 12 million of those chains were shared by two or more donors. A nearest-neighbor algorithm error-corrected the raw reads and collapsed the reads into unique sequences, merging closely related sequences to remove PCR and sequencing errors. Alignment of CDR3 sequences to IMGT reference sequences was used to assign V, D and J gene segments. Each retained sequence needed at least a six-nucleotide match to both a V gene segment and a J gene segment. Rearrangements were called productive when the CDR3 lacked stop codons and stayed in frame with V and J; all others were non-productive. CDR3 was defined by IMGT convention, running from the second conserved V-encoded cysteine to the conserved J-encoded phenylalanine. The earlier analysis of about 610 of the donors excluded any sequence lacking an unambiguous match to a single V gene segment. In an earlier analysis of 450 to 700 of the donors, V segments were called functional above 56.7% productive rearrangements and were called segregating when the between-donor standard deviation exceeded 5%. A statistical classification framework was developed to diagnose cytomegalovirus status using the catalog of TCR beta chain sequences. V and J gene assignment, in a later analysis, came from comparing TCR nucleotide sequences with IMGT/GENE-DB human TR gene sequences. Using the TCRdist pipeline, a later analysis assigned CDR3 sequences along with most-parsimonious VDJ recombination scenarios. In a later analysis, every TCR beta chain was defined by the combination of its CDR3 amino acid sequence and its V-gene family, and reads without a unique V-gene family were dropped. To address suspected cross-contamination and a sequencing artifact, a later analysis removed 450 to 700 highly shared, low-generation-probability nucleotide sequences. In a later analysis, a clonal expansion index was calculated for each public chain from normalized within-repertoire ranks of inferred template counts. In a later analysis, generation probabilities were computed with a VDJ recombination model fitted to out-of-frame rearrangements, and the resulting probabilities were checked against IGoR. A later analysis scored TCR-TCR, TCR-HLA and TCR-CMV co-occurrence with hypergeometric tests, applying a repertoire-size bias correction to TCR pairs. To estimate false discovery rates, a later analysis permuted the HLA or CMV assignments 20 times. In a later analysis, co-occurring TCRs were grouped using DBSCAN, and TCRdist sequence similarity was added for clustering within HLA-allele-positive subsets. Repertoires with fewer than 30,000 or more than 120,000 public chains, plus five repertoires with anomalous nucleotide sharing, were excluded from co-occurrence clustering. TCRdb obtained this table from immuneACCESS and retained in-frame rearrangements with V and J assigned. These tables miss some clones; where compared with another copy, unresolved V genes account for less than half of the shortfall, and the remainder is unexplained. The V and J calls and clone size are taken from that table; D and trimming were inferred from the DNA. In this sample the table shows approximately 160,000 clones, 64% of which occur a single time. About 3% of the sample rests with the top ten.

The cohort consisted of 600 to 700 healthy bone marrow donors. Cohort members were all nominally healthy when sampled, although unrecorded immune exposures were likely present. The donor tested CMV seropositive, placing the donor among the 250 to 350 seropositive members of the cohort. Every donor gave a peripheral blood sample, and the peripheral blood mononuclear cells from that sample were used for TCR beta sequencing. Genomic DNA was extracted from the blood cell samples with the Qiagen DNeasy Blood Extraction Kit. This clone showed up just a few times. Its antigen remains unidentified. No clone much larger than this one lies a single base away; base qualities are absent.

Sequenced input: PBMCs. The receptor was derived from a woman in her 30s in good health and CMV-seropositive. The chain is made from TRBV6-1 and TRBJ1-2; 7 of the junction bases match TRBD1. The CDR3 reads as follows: CAIQGQFVHGYTF. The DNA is TGTGCCATCCAGGGACAGTTTGTCCATGGCTACACCTTC.